This T cell receptor (beta chain) was captured by sequencing in a study of T cells in localized non-small cell lung cancer. General observations from the study: Tumor trailed uninvolved adjacent lung in T cell clonality, which peaked there. One tumor region alone was sequenced, and heterogeneity therefore remains possible. Adjacent lung exhibited a median of 57 among the 100 most abundant tumor clones. Longer overall survival accompanied higher blood T cell density.

Note on this clone: Its target is unknown.

Germline lookup yields CDR1 LNHDA and CDR2 SQIVND (reference sequence). This CDR3 comprises 12 residues. The trim removed 5 bases at V and 6 bases at J, leaving 3 bases unmatched. Method: immunoSEQ multiplex PCR; TCRdb's copy keeps in-frame clones and lacks some. Of around 91,000 clones listed, approximately 86% are singletons. The receptor was isolated from a man aged 40 to 70 with stage I squamous cell lung carcinoma. V and J are TRBV19 and TRBJ1-1; 7 positions match TRBD1. Sample: peripheral blood, taken before any cancer treatment. CDR3 region: CASSGQVSEAFF. In DNA form, the CDR3 reads TGTGCCAGTAGTGGACAGGTTTCTGAAGCTTTCTTT. The full variable domain, its missing parts supplied by reference TRBV19 and TRBJ1-1, is DGGITQSPKYLFRKEGQNVTLSCEQNLNHDAMYWYRQDPGQGLRLIYYSQIVNDFQKGDIAEGYSVSREKKESFPLTVTSAQKNPTAFYLCASSGQVSEAFFGQGTRLTVV.